A selection of T cell receptor beta chains follows, all from one sample in a study of naive and memory T cell subsets. Each CDR3 protein gets one entry after TCRdb re-called the UMI-ligation and nested PCR reads with MiXCR. Of about 150,000 distinct CDR3 sequences detected, under 25% appear once; the ten largest clones hold 0.085% to 0.11%. The sample consisted of naive CD4+ T cells from blood. The receptors stem from a human donor in good health. CDR3s include the opening cysteine and the closing phenylalanine or tryptophan. A D gene is named only where the DNA matches it firmly. Clone sizes are given selectively: once, few, many, or a class where the clone is expanded.

v_call: TRBV5-5; d_call: -; clone_size: -; j_call: TRBJ1-5; cdr3_aa: CASSFDNSRPQHF; cdr3_nt: TGTGCCAGCAGCTTCGACAATTCTCGGCCCCAGCATTTT
v_call: TRBV2; d_call: -; clone_size: -; j_call: TRBJ1-5; cdr3_aa: CASSDLGGRQPQHF; cdr3_nt: TGTGCCAGCAGTGATTTAGGGGGTAGGCAGCCCCAGCATTTT
v_call: TRBV6-1; d_call: TRBD1; clone_size: -; j_call: TRBJ2-7; cdr3_aa: CASTFTGDYEQYF; cdr3_nt: TGTGCCAGCACCTTTACAGGGGACTACGAGCAGTACTTC
v_call: TRBV18; d_call: TRBD1; clone_size: few; j_call: TRBJ2-7; cdr3_aa: CASSPDRARGEQYF; cdr3_nt: TGTGCCAGCTCACCCGACAGGGCCCGGGGAGAGCAGTACTTC
v_call: TRBV5-1; d_call: -; clone_size: -; j_call: TRBJ1-2; cdr3_aa: CASSPLDDRFHGYTF; cdr3_nt: TGCGCCAGCAGCCCCTTGGACGACAGGTTCCATGGCTACACCTTC
v_call: TRBV9; d_call: -; clone_size: few; j_call: TRBJ2-7; cdr3_aa: CASSATSGEQYF; cdr3_nt: TGTGCCAGCAGCGCCACGAGTGGGGAGCAGTACTTC
v_call: TRBV5-5; d_call: -; clone_size: many; j_call: TRBJ2-5; cdr3_aa: CASSPGHQETQYF; cdr3_nt: TGTGCCAGCAGCCCGGGACACCAAGAGACCCAGTACTTC
v_call: TRBV5-1; d_call: TRBD2; clone_size: few; j_call: TRBJ2-5; cdr3_aa: CASSPGLAGGLQETQYF; cdr3_nt: TGCGCCAGCAGCCCGGGACTAGCGGGAGGCCTCCAAGAGACCCAGTACTTC
v_call: TRBV24-1; d_call: TRBD2; clone_size: many; j_call: TRBJ2-1; cdr3_aa: CATSPSGGGGNEQFF; cdr3_nt: TGTGCCACCAGCCCTAGCGGGGGAGGAGGAAATGAGCAGTTCTTC
v_call: TRBV20-1; d_call: -; clone_size: many; j_call: TRBJ2-4; cdr3_aa: CSASDARLAKNIQYF; cdr3_nt: TGCAGTGCTAGCGATGCGAGACTAGCCAAAAACATTCAGTACTTC
v_call: TRBV10-3; d_call: TRBD1; clone_size: -; j_call: TRBJ2-7; cdr3_aa: CAISESWGQDRYEQYF; cdr3_nt: TGTGCCATCAGTGAGTCGTGGGGACAGGACAGATACGAGCAGTACTTC
v_call: TRBV29-1; d_call: -; clone_size: many; j_call: TRBJ2-1; cdr3_aa: CSHLQGGYNEQFF; cdr3_nt: TGCAGCCATTTACAGGGGGGGTACAATGAGCAGTTCTTC
v_call: TRBV28; d_call: -; clone_size: few; j_call: TRBJ2-7; cdr3_aa: CASSFTPGDGTYEQYF; cdr3_nt: TGTGCCAGCAGTTTCACCCCGGGAGATGGGACCTACGAGCAGTACTTC
v_call: TRBV29-1; d_call: TRBD2; clone_size: many; j_call: TRBJ2-7; cdr3_aa: CSVVGLALGEQYF; cdr3_nt: TGCAGCGTTGTGGGACTAGCTCTTGGCGAGCAGTACTTC
v_call: TRBV2; d_call: TRBD1; clone_size: many; j_call: TRBJ1-5; cdr3_aa: CASSEMGQGGQPQHF; cdr3_nt: TGTGCCAGCAGTGAGATGGGACAGGGCGGTCAGCCCCAGCATTTT
v_call: TRBV6-5; d_call: -; clone_size: -; j_call: TRBJ2-1; cdr3_aa: CASSYDNNEQFF; cdr3_nt: TGTGCCAGCAGTTACGACAACAATGAGCAGTTCTTC
v_call: TRBV29-1; d_call: -; clone_size: few; j_call: TRBJ2-7; cdr3_aa: CSVEQAVPYEQYF; cdr3_nt: TGCAGCGTTGAGCAGGCCGTACCCTACGAGCAGTACTTC
v_call: TRBV3-1; d_call: -; clone_size: few; j_call: TRBJ2-5; cdr3_aa: CASSQPPGEETQYF; cdr3_nt: TGTGCCAGCAGCCAACCGCCCGGCGAAGAGACCCAGTACTTC
v_call: TRBV28; d_call: TRBD2; clone_size: -; j_call: TRBJ2-1; cdr3_aa: CASTLAGAYNEQFF; cdr3_nt: TGTGCCAGCACCCTAGCGGGAGCCTACAATGAGCAGTTCTTC
v_call: TRBV12-3/TRBV12-4; d_call: TRBD1; clone_size: -; j_call: TRBJ1-1; cdr3_aa: CASKRQGAGEAFF; cdr3_nt: TGTGCCAGCAAACGACAGGGGGCAGGTGAAGCTTTCTTT
v_call: TRBV29-1; d_call: TRBD1; clone_size: -; j_call: TRBJ2-1; cdr3_aa: CSAGQHNEQFF; cdr3_nt: TGCAGCGCGGGACAGCACAATGAGCAGTTCTTC
v_call: TRBV29-1; d_call: -; clone_size: -; j_call: TRBJ2-7; cdr3_aa: CSVADGIIDEQYF; cdr3_nt: TGCAGCGTCGCGGACGGGATAATCGACGAGCAGTACTTC
v_call: TRBV12-3/TRBV12-4; d_call: -; clone_size: few; j_call: TRBJ2-3; cdr3_aa: CASISRDGDTQYF; cdr3_nt: TGTGCCAGCATCTCGCGGGACGGAGATACGCAGTATTTT
v_call: TRBV29-1; d_call: -; clone_size: many; j_call: TRBJ2-3; cdr3_aa: CSVGGKPKGTQYF; cdr3_nt: TGCAGCGTTGGCGGGAAACCCAAGGGTACGCAGTATTTT
v_call: TRBV6-2/TRBV6-3; d_call: TRBD1; clone_size: -; j_call: TRBJ2-1; cdr3_aa: CASSLPGQANNEQFF; cdr3_nt: TGTGCCAGCAGTTTACCGGGACAGGCCAACAATGAGCAGTTCTTC
v_call: TRBV25-1; d_call: -; clone_size: -; j_call: TRBJ1-5; cdr3_aa: CASSDRGQPQHF; cdr3_nt: TGTGCCAGCAGTGACAGGGGTCAGCCCCAGCATTTT
v_call: TRBV6-5; d_call: -; clone_size: -; j_call: TRBJ1-2; cdr3_aa: CASSYSAPRRSVNYGYTF; cdr3_nt: TGTGCCAGCAGTTACTCGGCTCCCCGACGGTCGGTTAACTATGGCTACACCTTC
v_call: TRBV28; d_call: TRBD1; clone_size: few; j_call: TRBJ2-7; cdr3_aa: CAIRRTGQSYEQYF; cdr3_nt: TGTGCCATCCGACGGACAGGGCAGTCCTACGAGCAGTACTTC
v_call: TRBV7-7; d_call: -; clone_size: -; j_call: TRBJ2-5; cdr3_aa: CASSPQGSETQYF; cdr3_nt: TGTGCCAGCAGTCCTCAGGGATCGGAGACCCAGTACTTC
v_call: TRBV5-5; d_call: -; clone_size: -; j_call: TRBJ1-1; cdr3_aa: CASTVIRRGTEAFF; cdr3_nt: TGTGCCAGCACCGTGATCCGTCGGGGCACTGAAGCTTTCTTT
v_call: TRBV10-3; d_call: -; clone_size: -; j_call: TRBJ2-1; cdr3_aa: CAISEAGRTPGLNEQFF; cdr3_nt: TGTGCCATCAGTGAGGCGGGACGGACACCCGGTCTAAATGAGCAGTTCTTC
v_call: TRBV10-1; d_call: -; clone_size: -; j_call: TRBJ1-5; cdr3_aa: CASSNGGQPQHF; cdr3_nt: TGCGCCAGCAGTAACGGTGGGCAGCCCCAGCATTTT
v_call: TRBV29-1; d_call: TRBD2; clone_size: few; j_call: TRBJ2-3; cdr3_aa: CSVEGSSGLRVDTQYF; cdr3_nt: TGCAGCGTTGAAGGTTCTAGCGGACTGCGCGTGGATACGCAGTATTTT
v_call: TRBV27; d_call: TRBD1; clone_size: many; j_call: TRBJ2-2; cdr3_aa: CASSDRDRGFSGELFF; cdr3_nt: TGTGCCAGCAGTGACAGGGATCGAGGGTTCTCCGGGGAGCTGTTTTTT
v_call: TRBV7-4; d_call: -; clone_size: -; j_call: TRBJ1-3; cdr3_aa: CASSPATGNTIYF; cdr3_nt: TGTGCCAGCAGCCCCGCGACCGGAAACACCATATATTTT
v_call: TRBV12-3/TRBV12-4; d_call: -; clone_size: few; j_call: TRBJ1-2; cdr3_aa: CASSRYYGYTF; cdr3_nt: TGTGCCAGCAGTCGTTACTATGGCTACACCTTC
v_call: TRBV4-1; d_call: -; clone_size: -; j_call: TRBJ1-1; cdr3_aa: CASSQDTDTEAFF; cdr3_nt: TGCGCCAGCAGCCAGGACACCGACACTGAAGCTTTCTTT
v_call: TRBV18; d_call: -; clone_size: -; j_call: TRBJ1-4; cdr3_aa: CASSLRSPEPFWVNEKLFF; cdr3_nt: TGTGCCAGCTCACTCAGGAGCCCGGAGCCCTTTTGGGTGAATGAAAAACTGTTTTTT
v_call: TRBV5-1; d_call: -; clone_size: -; j_call: TRBJ2-7; cdr3_aa: CASNEGFEQYF; cdr3_nt: TGCGCCAGCAATGAGGGGTTCGAGCAGTACTTC
v_call: TRBV14; d_call: TRBD2; clone_size: -; j_call: TRBJ2-5; cdr3_aa: CASSQELVGLAENQETQYF; cdr3_nt: TGTGCCAGCAGCCAAGAGCTTGTAGGGCTAGCGGAAAACCAAGAGACCCAGTACTTC
v_call: TRBV20-1; d_call: TRBD2; clone_size: few; j_call: TRBJ2-1; cdr3_aa: CSAPTSGRKYGDEQFF; cdr3_nt: TGCAGTGCTCCAACTAGCGGGAGGAAATACGGGGATGAGCAGTTCTTC
v_call: TRBV7-2; d_call: -; clone_size: once; j_call: TRBJ2-3; cdr3_aa: CASSISGAADTQYF; cdr3_nt: TGTGCCAGCAGCATTAGCGGAGCAGCAGATACGCAGTATTTT